This TCR beta chain is from a study of T cell changes during pregnancy in multiple sclerosis. This clone was found once. Data came from immunoSEQ multiplex PCR; TCRdb stores just in-frame clones and leaves some out. Here the sample spans 20,000 to 25,000 clones, about 86% being singletons. Trimming removed 6 bases at V and 6 bases at J, with 14 bases between. CDR1 is MNHNY, CDR2 SVGAGI, per germline (reference sequence). This CDR3 has 13 amino acids. The starting material was CD4+ T cells from peripheral blood mononuclear cells, obtained in the first trimester of pregnancy. This chain uses TRBV6-6 with TRBJ1-1; D gene uncertain. The source of this sequence is a female donor in good health, enrolled as a control in a pregnancy study. CDR3 coding DNA: TGTGCCAGCAGAGGCAATGAGGGTTCTGAAGCTTTCTTT. Translated: CASRGNEGSEAFF.